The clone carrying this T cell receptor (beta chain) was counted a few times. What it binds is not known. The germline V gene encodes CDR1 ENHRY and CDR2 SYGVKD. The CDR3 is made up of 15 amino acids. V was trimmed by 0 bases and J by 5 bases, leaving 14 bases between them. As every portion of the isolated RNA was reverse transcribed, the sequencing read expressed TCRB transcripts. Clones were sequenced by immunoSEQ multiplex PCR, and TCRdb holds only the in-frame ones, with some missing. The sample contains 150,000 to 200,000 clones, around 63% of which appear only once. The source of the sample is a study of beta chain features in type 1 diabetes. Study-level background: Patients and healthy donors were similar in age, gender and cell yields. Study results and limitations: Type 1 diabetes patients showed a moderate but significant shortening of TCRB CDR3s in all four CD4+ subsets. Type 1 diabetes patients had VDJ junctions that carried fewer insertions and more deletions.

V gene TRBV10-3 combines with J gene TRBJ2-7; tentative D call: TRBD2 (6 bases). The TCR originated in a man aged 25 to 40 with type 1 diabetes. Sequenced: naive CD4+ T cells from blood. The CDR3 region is CAISESVGGIHEQYF. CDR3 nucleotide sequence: TGTGCCATCAGTGAGTCGGTGGGAGGTATCCACGAGCAGTACTTC.